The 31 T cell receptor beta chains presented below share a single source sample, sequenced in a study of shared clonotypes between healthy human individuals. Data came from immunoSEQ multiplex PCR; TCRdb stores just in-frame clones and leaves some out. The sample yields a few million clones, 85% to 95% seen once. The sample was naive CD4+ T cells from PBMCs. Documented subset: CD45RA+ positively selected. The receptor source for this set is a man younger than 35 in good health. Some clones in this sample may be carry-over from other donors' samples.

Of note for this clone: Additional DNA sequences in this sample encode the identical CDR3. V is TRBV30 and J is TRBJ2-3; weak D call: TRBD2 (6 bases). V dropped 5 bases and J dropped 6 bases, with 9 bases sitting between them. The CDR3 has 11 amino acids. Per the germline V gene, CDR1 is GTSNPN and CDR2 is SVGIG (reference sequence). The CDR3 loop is CAWGTPDTQYF. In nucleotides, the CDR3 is TGTGCCTGGGGGACTCCGGATACGCAGTATTTT.

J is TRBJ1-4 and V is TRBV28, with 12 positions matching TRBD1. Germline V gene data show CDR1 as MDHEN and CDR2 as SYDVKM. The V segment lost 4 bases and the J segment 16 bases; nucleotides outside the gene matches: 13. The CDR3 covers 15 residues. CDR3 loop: CASSSPGQGASNPFF. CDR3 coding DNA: TGTGCCAGCAGTTCTCCGGGACAGGGGGCCTCTAATCCGTTTTTT.

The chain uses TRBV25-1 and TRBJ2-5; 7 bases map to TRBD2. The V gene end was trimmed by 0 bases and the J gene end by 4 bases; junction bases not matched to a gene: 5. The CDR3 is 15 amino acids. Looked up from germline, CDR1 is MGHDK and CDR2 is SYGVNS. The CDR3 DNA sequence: TGTGCCAGCAGTGAATATAAGGGAGGGTCAGAGACCCAGTACTTC. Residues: CASSEYKGGSETQYF.

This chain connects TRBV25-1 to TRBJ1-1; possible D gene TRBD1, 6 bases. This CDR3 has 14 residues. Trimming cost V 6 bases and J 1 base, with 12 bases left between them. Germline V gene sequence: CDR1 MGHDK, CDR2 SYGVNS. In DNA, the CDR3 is TGTGCCAGCAGACTAACAGGGCCGAACACTGAAGCTTTCTTT. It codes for CASRLTGPNTEAFF.

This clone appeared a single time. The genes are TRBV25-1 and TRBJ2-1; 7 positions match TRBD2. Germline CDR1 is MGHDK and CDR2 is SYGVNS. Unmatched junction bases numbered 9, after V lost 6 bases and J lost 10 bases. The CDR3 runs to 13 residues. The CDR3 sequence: CASRRRESEEQFF. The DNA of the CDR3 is TGTGCCAGCAGGCGGCGGGAGTCTGAGGAGCAGTTCTTC.

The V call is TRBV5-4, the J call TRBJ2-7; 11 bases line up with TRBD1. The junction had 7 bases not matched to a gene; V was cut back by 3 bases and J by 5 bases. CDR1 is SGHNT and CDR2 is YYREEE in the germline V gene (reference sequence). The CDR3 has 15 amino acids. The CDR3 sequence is CASSWRTGGLNEQYF. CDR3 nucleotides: TGTGCCAGCAGCTGGAGGACAGGGGGCCTGAACGAGCAGTACTTC.

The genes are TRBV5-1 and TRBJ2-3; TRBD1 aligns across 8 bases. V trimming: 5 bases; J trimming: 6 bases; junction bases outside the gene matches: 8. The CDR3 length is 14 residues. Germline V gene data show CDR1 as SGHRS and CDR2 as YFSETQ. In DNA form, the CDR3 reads TGCGCCAGCAGGGAGCAGGGGGCAAGGGATACGCAGTATTTT. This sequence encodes CASREQGARDTQYF.

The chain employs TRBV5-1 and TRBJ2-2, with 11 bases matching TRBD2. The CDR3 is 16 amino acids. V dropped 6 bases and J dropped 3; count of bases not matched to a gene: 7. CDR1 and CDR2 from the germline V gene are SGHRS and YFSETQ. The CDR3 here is CASKVGTSGDTGELFF. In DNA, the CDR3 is TGCGCCAGCAAGGTTGGGACTAGCGGTGACACCGGGGAGCTGTTTTTT.

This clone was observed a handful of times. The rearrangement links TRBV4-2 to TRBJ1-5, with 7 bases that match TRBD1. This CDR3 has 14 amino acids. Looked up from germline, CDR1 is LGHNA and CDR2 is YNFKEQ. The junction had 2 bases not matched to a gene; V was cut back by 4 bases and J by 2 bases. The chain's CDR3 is CASSPGQGNQPQHF. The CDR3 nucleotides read TGTGCCAGCAGCCCCGGACAGGGCAATCAGCCCCAGCATTTT.

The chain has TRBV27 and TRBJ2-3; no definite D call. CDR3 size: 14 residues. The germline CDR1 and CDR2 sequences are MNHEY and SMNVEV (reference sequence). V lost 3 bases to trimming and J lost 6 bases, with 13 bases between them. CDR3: CASSFVWRGDTQYF. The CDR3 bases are TGTGCCAGCAGTTTTGTCTGGCGTGGGGATACGCAGTATTTT.

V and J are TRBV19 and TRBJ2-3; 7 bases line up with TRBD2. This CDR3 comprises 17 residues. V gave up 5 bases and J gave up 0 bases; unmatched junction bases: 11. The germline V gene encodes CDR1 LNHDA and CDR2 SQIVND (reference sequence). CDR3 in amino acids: CASSARSGTISTDTQYF. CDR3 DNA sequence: TGTGCCAGTAGTGCCCGCTCCGGGACTATCAGCACAGATACGCAGTATTTT.

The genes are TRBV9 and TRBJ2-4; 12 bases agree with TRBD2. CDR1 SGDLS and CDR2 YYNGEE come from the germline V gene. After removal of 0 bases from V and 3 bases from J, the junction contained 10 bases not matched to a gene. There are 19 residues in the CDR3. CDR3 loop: CASSVGASGRAVVKNIQYF. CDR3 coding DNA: TGTGCCAGCAGCGTAGGGGCTAGCGGGAGGGCCGTTGTCAAAAACATTCAGTACTTC.

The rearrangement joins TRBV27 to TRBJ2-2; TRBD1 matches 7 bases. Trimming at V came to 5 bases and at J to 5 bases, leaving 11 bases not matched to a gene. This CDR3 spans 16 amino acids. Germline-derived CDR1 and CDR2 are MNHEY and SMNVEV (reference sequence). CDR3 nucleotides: TGTGCCAGCAGTGCCATTGGACAGGTTCGAACCGGGGAGCTGTTTTTT. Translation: CASSAIGQVRTGELFF.

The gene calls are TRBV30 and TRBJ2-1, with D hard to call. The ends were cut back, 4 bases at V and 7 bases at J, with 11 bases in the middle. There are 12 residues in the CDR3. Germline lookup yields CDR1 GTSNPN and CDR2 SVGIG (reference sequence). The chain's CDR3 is CAWTYPQNEQFF. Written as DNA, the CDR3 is TGTGCCTGGACTTATCCGCAAAATGAGCAGTTCTTC.

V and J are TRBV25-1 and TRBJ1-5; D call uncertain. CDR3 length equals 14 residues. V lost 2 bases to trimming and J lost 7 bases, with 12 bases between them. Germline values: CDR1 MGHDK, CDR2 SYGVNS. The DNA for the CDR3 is TGTGCCAGCAGTGAAGACGAGTCGTGGCAGCCCCAGCATTTT. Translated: CASSEDESWQPQHF. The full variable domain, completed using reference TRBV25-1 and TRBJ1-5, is EADIYQTPRYLVIGTGKKITLECSQTMGHDKMYWYQQDPGMELHLIHYSYGVNSTEKGDLSSESTVSRIRTEHFPLTLESARPSHTSQYLCASSEDESWQPQHFGDGTRLSIL.

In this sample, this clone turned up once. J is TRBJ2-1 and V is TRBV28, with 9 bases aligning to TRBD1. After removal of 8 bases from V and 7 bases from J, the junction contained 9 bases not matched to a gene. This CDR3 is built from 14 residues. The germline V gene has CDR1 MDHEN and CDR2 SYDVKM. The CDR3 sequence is CASCRGQGRNEQFF. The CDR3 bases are TGTGCCAGCTGCCGGGGACAGGGTAGGAATGAGCAGTTCTTC.

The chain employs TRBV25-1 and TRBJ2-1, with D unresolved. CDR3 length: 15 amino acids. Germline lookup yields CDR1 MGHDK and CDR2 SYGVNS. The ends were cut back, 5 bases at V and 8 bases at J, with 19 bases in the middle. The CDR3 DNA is TGTGCCAGCAGTACGCCGGCAGGACCTGGCGATGAGCAGTTCTTC. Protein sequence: CASSTPAGPGDEQFF.

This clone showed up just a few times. CDR3 sequence (DNA): TGTGCCAGTAGCCCCAAACTCGAGCCCCAGCATTTT. Translation: CASSPKLEPQHF. This rearrangement joins TRBV19 to TRBJ1-5; D is uncertain. CDR3 length: 12 residues. The V end was cut by 6 bases, the J end by 8 bases, with 11 bases between. The germline V gene has CDR1 LNHDA and CDR2 SQIVND (reference sequence).

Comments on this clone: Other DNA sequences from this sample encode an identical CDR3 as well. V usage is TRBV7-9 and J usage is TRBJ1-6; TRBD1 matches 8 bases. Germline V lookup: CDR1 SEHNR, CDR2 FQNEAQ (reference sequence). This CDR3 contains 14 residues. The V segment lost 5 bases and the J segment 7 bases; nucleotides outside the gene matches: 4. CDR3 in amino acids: CASSPQGGNSPLHF. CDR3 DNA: TGTGCCAGCAGCCCACAGGGGGGCAATTCACCCCTCCACTTT.

CDR3 nucleotides: TGTGCCATCAGTGACACGACAGGGGGCCGTAACACTGAAGCTTTCTTT. Protein product: CAISDTTGGRNTEAFF. V is TRBV10-3 and J is TRBJ1-1; 10 bases align to TRBD1. V lost 3 bases, J lost 2 bases, and 6 bases stayed unmatched. Looked up from germline, CDR1 is ENHRY and CDR2 is SYGVKD. This CDR3 has 16 amino acids.

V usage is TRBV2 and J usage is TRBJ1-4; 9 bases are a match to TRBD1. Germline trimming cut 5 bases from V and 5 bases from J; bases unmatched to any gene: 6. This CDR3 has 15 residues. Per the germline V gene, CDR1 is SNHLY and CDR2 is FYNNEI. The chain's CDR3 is CASSSDRGLNEKLFF. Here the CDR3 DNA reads TGTGCCAGCAGTTCGGACAGGGGACTAAATGAAAAACTGTTTTTT.

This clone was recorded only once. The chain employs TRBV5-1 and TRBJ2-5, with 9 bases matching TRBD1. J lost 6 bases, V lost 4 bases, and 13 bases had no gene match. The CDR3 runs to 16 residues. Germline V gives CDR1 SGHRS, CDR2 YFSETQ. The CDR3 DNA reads TGCGCCAGCAGCCGGTTAATTATAGGGACAGGGCAGACCCAGTACTTC. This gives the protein CASSRLIIGTGQTQYF.

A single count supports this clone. CDR3: CSVGTGYRVSSGADTQYF. The DNA of the CDR3 is TGCAGCGTTGGAACAGGCTACAGGGTCTCTAGCGGGGCAGATACGCAGTATTTT. This chain links TRBV29-1 with TRBJ2-3; 9 nucleotides match TRBD2. The ends lost 4 bases at V and 4 bases at J; junction bases unmatched: 18. Germline lookup yields CDR1 SQVTM and CDR2 ANQGSEA. CDR3 length: 18 amino acids.

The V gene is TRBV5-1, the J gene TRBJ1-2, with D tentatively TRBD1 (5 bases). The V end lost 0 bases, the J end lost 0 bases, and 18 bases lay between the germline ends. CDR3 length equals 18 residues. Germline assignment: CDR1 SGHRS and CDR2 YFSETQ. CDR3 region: CASSLAVTERFPNYGYTF. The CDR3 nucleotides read TGCGCCAGCAGCTTGGCCGTGACAGAGAGATTTCCTAACTATGGCTACACCTTC.

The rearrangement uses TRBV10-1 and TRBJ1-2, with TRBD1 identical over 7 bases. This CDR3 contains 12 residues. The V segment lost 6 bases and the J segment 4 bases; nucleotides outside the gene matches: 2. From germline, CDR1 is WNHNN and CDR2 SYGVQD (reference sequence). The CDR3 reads CASSRTGYGYTF. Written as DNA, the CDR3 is TGCGCCAGCAGCCGGACAGGCTATGGCTACACCTTC.

As DNA, the CDR3 is TGTGCCAGCAGTTTCCCTGGCGTAAACATTCAGTACTTC. Its protein is CASSFPGVNIQYF. The V call is TRBV28, the J call TRBJ2-4; no definite D call. V shed 3 bases and J shed 6 bases, with 9 bases lying between them. The CDR3 loop spans 13 amino acids. The germline CDR1 and CDR2 sequences are MDHEN and SYDVKM.

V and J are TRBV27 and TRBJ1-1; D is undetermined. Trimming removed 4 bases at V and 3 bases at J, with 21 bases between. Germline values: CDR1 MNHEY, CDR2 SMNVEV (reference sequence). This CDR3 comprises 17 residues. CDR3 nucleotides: TGTGCCAGCAGTTCTTTCGACGGCACCCTCCGGTACACTGAAGCTTTCTTT. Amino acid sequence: CASSSFDGTLRYTEAFF.

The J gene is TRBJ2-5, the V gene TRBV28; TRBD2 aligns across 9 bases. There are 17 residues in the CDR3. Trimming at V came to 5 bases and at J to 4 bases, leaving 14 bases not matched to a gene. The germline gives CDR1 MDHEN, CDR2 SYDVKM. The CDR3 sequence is CASSPMRGSGRAETQYF. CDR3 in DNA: TGTGCCAGCAGTCCGATGAGGGGTAGCGGGAGAGCAGAGACCCAGTACTTC.

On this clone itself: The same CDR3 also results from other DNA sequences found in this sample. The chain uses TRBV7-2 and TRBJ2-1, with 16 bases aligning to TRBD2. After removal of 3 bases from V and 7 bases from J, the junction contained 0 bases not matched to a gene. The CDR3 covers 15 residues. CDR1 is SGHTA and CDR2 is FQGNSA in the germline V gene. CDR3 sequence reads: CASSLGLAGGNEQFF. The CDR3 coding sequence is TGTGCCAGCAGCTTGGGACTAGCGGGAGGGAATGAGCAGTTCTTC. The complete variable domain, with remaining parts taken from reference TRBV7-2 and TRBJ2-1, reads GAGVSQSPSNKVTEKGKDVELRCDPISGHTALYWYRQSLGQGLEFLIYFQGNSAPDKSGLPSDRFSAERTGGSVSTLTIQRTQQEDSAVYLCASSLGLAGGNEQFFGPGTRLTVL.

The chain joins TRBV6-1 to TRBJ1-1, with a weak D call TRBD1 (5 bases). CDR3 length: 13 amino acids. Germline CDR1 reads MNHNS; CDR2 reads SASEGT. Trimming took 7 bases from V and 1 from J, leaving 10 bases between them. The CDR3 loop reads CASIYGGNTEAFF. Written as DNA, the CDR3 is TGTGCCAGCATTTACGGGGGGAACACTGAAGCTTTCTTT.

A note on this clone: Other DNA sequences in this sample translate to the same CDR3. CDR3 region: CASSLGGAGSYNEQFF. CDR3 bases: TGTGCCAGCAGCTTAGGGGGCGCGGGATCGTACAATGAGCAGTTCTTC. The chain is built from TRBV7-8 and TRBJ2-1; possibly TRBD2 for D (6 bases). Trimming shortened V by 1 base and J by 4 bases, and 14 bases separated the two germline ends. The germline V gene encodes CDR1 SGHVS and CDR2 FQNEAQ. CDR3 length equals 16 residues. Full variable domain (outside the CDR3, taken from reference TRBV7-8 and TRBJ2-1): GAGVSQSPRYKVAKRGQDVALRCDPISGHVSLFWYQQALGQGPEFLTYFQNEAQLDKSGLPSDRFFAERPEGSVSTLKIQRTQQEDSAVYLCASSLGGAGSYNEQFFGPGTRLTVL.